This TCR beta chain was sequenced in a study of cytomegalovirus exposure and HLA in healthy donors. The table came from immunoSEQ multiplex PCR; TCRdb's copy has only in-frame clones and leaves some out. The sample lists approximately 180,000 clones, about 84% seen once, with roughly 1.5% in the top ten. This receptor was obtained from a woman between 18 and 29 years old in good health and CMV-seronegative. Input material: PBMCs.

CDR3 nucleotide sequence: TGTGCCTTCGGACCGGGGATGTACGAGCAGTACTTC. This codes for CAFGPGMYEQYF. This chain uses TRBV30 with TRBJ2-7; D is perhaps TRBD2 (5 bases). Trimming stripped 7 bases from V and 4 bases from J, with 14 bases between. CDR1 and CDR2 from the germline V gene are GTSNPN and SVGIG (reference sequence). This CDR3 region has 12 residues.